The clone carrying this T cell receptor (beta chain) has more than one count but fewer than ten. The antigen remains undetermined. The sample originates from a study of regulatory T cells in long-lasting Graves disease. General observations from the study: Persistent patients had a count of shared public clonotypes (2,741) that exceeded that of new patients (966). Persistent Graves' disease cases displayed lower TCR diversity than newly diagnosed ones.

Sequencing libraries for TCR beta were prepared with iRepertoire HTBI primers and Arm-PCR of CDR3 regions. Each CDR3 protein gets one entry after TCRdb re-called the multiplex PCR reads with MiXCR. The sample consists of 400,000 to 500,000 distinct CDR3 sequences, less than 20% of them appearing once. As to time point: newly diagnosed GD, antithyroid drugs for less than 3 months. From PBMCs, RNA was extracted and then used to make the TCR library. Trimming at V came to 2 bases and at J to 7 bases, leaving 15 bases not matched to a gene. The V gene's germline CDR1 is DFQATT and CDR2 SNEGSKA (reference sequence). CDR3 length: 17 residues. The same sample was also used in a study of T cells in Graves' hyperthyroidism and ophthalmopathy. That paper states: Recently diagnosed hyperthyroidism of less than 2 months' duration affected patients aged 18 to 65. The HTBI primer set drove a first-round RT-PCR of the TCR CDR3.

The sequences come from peripheral blood mononuclear cells (PBMCs), collected at new diagnosis, from a patient treated with antithyroid drugs. This sequence was found in a woman in her late teens or twenties with Graves disease. The chain uses TRBV20-1 and TRBJ2-1, with 9 bases lining up with TRBD2. CDR3 sequence: CSARHPRLAEGRNEQFF. The CDR3 region has the DNA TGCAGTGCTAGACATCCCCGACTAGCGGAAGGGAGAAATGAGCAGTTCTTC.